The present TCR beta chain was sequenced within a study of CD8+ T cells in alopecia areata. Study-wide context: Twice a day, 5 to 10 mg of oral tofacitinib was administered to treated patients.

To note about this clone: Antigen: not known.

The CDR3 has 13 residues. Trimming removed 0 bases from V and 2 bases from J, with 6 bases in between. From germline, CDR1 is SGHRS and CDR2 YFSETQ. Treatment of the sample: oral pan-JAK inhibitor, 5-10 mg twice daily. RNA extraction and reverse transcription yielded cDNA as sequencing template. Using immunoSEQ multiplex PCR, the repertoire was profiled, and TCRdb retains in-frame clones only, with some absent. The profile shows roughly 150,000 clones, roughly 54% of them singletons. General study findings and limits: On tofacitinib, scalp clonality and expanded CD8+ clones among top 100 fell significantly. Because of a solitary nonresponder, the connection of baseline CD8+ expansion to response stays uncertain.

The chain combines TRBV5-1 with TRBJ2-7; D might be TRBD2 (5 bases). The receptor comes from a human donor with alopecia areata. Specimen: CD8+ T cells sorted from blood, collected at week 4, from a patient treated with tofacitinib. CDR3: CASSLELAYEQYF. CDR3 DNA: TGCGCCAGCAGCTTGGAACTAGCCTACGAGCAGTACTTC.